This T cell receptor beta chain was recorded in a study of blood T cells in healthy people across ages. A second PCR of about 6 to 12 cycles used a sample-barcoded 5' primer and a J-beta primer mix. TCRdb called the 5' RACE reads again in MiXCR, with one record for every CDR3 protein. The table records around 1.7 million distinct CDR3 sequences, 28% of them present only once. Comments on this clonotype: Its antigen is currently unknown.

Study-wide results and caveats: Naive and antigen-experienced cells could not be conclusively compared, given unsorted PBMCs. Older individuals had lower TCR beta diversity per million T cells (the decline was roughly linear).

Every donor contributed roughly 10 milliliters of peripheral blood by blood draw. The V gene's germline CDR1 is MNHNS and CDR2 SASEGT. Trimming left V 8 bases short and J 4 bases short, with 16 bases between. This CDR3 spans 14 amino acids. The clonotype was recovered from a woman aged 25 to 39 in good health. The rearrangement links TRBV6-1 to TRBJ2-3; D possibly corresponds to TRBD1 (6 bases). The sequencing sample was made of blood. The CDR3 here is CASSIGGDSDTQYF. The CDR3 region has the DNA TGTGCCAGCTCCATAGGGGGAGACTCAGATACGCAGTATTTT.